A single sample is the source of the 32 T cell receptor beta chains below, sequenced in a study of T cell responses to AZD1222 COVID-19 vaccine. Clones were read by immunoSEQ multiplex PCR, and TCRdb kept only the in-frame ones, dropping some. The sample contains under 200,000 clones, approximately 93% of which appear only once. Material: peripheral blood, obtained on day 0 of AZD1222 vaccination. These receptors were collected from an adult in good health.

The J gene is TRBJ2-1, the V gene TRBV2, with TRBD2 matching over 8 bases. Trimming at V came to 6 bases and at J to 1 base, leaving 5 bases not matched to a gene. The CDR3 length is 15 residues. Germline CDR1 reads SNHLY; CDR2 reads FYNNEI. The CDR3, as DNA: TGTGCCAGCAGGAAAGCGGGAGCGTCCTACAATGAGCAGTTCTTC. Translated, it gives CASRKAGASYNEQFF.

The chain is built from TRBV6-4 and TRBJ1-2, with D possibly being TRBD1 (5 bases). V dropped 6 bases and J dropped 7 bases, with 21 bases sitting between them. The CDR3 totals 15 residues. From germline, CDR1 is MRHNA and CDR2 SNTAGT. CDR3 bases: TGTGCCAGCAGAGCGTTGGGGGGTACGTTGCTTGGCTACACCTTC. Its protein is CASRALGGTLLGYTF.

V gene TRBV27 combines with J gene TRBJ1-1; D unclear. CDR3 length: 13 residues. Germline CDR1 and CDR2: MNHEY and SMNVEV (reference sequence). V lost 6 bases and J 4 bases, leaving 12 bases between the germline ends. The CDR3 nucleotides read TGTGCCAGCAGAACAAAAGGTTTCACTGAAGCTTTCTTT. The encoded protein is CASRTKGFTEAFF.

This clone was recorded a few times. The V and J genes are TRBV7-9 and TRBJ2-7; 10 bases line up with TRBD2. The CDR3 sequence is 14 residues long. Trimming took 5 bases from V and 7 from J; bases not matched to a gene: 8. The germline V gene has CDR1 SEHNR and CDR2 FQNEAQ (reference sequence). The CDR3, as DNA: TGTGCCAGCAGCCGTAGCGGGGGGACGACTGAGCAGTACTTC. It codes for CASSRSGGTTEQYF.

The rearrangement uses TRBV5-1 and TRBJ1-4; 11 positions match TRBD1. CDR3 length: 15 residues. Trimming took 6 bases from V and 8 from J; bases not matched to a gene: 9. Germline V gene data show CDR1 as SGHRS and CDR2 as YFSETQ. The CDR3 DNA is TGCGCCAGCACCAACTTCGGGACAGGGGGAGAAAAACTGTTTTTT. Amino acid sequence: CASTNFGTGGEKLFF.

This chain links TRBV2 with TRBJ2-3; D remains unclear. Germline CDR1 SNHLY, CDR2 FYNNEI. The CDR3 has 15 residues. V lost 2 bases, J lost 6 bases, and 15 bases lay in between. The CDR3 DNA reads TGTGCCAGCAGTGAATACGGAGATGGGGTGGATACGCAGTATTTT. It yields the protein CASSEYGDGVDTQYF.

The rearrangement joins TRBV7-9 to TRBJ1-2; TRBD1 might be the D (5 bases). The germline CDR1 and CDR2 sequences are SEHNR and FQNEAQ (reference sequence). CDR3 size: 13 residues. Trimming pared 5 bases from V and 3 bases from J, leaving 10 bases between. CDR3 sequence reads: CASSPRADYGYTF. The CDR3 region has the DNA TGTGCCAGCAGCCCCAGGGCTGACTATGGCTACACCTTC.

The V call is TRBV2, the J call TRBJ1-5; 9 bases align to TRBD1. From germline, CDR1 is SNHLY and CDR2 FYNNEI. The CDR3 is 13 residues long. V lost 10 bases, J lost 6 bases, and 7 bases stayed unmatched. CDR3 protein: CATAGTGRQPQHF. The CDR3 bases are TGTGCCACTGCGGGGACAGGGCGTCAGCCCCAGCATTTT.

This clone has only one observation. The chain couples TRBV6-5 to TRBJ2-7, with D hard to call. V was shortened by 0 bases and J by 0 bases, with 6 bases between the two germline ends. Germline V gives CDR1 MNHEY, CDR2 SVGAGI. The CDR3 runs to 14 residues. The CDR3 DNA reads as TGTGCCAGCAGTTACTCGCGGCTCTCCTACGAGCAGTACTTC. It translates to CASSYSRLSYEQYF.

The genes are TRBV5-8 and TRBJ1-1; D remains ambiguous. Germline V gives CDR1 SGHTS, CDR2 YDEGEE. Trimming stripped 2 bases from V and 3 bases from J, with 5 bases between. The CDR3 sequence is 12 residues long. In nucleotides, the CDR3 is TGTGCCAGCAGCTTCCTTTACACTGAAGCTTTCTTT. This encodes CASSFLYTEAFF.

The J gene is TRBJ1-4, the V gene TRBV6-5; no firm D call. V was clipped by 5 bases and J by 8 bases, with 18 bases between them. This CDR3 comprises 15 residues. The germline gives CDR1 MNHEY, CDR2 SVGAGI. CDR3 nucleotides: TGTGCCAGCAGTCGCGGCCCACCACTTACCGAAAAACTGTTTTTT. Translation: CASSRGPPLTEKLFF.

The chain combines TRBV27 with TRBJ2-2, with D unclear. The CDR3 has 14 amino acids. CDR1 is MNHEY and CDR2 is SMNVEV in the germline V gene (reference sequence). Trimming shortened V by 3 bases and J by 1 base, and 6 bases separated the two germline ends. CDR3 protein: CASSFGMNTGELFF. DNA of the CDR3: TGTGCCAGCAGTTTTGGGATGAACACCGGGGAGCTGTTTTTT.

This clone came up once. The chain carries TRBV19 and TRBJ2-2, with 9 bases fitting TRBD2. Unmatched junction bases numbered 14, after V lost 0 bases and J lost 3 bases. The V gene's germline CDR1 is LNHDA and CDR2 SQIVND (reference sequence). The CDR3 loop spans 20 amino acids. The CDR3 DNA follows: TGTGCCAGTAGTATAGATCTGTTCTCCCCACTAGCGGGCTACACCGGGGAGCTGTTTTTT. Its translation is CASSIDLFSPLAGYTGELFF. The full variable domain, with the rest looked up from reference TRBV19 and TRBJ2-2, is DGGITQSPKYLFRKEGQNVTLSCEQNLNHDAMYWYRQDPGQGLRLIYYSQIVNDFQKGDIAEGYSVSREKKESFPLTVTSAQKNPTAFYLCASSIDLFSPLAGYTGELFFGEGSRLTVL.

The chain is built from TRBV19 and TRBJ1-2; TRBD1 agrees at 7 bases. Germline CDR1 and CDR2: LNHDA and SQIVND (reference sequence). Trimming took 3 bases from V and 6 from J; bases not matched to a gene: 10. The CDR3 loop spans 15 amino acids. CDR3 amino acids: CASSIPRGQWDGYTF. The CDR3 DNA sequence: TGTGCCAGTAGTATTCCTCGGGGACAGTGGGATGGCTACACCTTC.

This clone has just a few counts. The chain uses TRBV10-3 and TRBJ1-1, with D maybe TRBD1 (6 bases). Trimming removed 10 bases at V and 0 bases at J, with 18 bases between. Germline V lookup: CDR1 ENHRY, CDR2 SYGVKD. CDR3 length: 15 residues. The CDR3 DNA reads TGTGCCACTCGGACAGAAATAATCATGAACACTGAAGCTTTCTTT. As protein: CATRTEIIMNTEAFF.

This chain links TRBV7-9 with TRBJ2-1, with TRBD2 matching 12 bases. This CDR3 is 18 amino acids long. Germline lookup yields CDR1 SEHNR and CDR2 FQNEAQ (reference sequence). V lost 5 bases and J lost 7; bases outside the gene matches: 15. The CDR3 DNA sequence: TGTGCCAGCAGCGTCAGCCGCCTAGCGGGGGGGCCGTATAATGAGCAGTTCTTC. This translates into CASSVSRLAGGPYNEQFF.

The CDR3: CASSLDLTSASSYGNTIYF. The DNA of the CDR3 is TGTGCCAGCAGCTTAGATTTAACGTCCGCCTCAAGTTACGGAAACACCATATATTTT. J is TRBJ1-3 and V is TRBV11-2; D is ambiguous. V was cut by 0 bases and J by 4 bases, with 22 bases left in between. The CDR3 sequence is 19 residues long. Germline V CDR1 and CDR2: SGHAT, FQNNGV.

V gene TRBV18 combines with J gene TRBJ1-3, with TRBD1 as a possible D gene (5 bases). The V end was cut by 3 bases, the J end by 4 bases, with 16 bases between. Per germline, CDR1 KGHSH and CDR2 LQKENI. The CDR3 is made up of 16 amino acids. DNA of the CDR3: TGTGCCAGCTCACCGGTAGCAACAGGTCACGGAAACACCATATATTTT. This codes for CASSPVATGHGNTIYF. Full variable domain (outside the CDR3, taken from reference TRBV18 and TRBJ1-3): NAGVMQNPRHLVRRRGQEARLRCSPMKGHSHVYWYRQLPEEGLKFMVYLQKENIIDESGMPKERFSAEFPKEGPSILRIQQVVRGDSAAYFCASSPVATGHGNTIYFGEGSWLTVV.

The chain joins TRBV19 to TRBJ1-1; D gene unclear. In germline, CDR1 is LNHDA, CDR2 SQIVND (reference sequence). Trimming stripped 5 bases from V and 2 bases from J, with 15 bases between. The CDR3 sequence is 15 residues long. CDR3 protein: CASSGERVGNTEAFF. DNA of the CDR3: TGTGCCAGTAGTGGGGAGAGAGTGGGTAACACTGAAGCTTTCTTT.

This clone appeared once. The CDR3 DNA reads TGTGCCAGCAGTCGAACTAGCGGGGGAAGCACAGATACGCAGTATTTT. Translated, it gives CASSRTSGGSTDTQYF. V usage is TRBV3-1 (or the pseudogene TRBV3-2) and J usage is TRBJ2-3, with 11 bases identical to TRBD2. The CDR3 consists of 16 residues. The J segment lost 0 bases and the V segment lost 6 bases, leaving 5 bases of the junction unmatched. Germline CDR1 reads LGHDT; CDR2 reads YNNKEL (reference sequence).

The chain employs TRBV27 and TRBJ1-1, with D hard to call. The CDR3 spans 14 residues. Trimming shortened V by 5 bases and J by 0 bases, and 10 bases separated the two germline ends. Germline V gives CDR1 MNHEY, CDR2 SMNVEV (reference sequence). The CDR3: CASSPSRLNTEAFF. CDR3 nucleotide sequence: TGTGCCAGCAGTCCCTCCCGCTTGAACACTGAAGCTTTCTTT.

DNA of the CDR3: TGTGCCAGCAGTCCGTCGGGGGTCTCTGGAAACACCATATATTTT. Translated: CASSPSGVSGNTIYF. The gene calls are TRBV11-2 and TRBJ1-3, with D perhaps matching TRBD1 (5 bases). The CDR3 is 15 amino acids. Trimming left V 6 bases short and J 0 bases short, with 12 bases between. CDR1 is SGHAT, CDR2 FQNNGV, per germline.

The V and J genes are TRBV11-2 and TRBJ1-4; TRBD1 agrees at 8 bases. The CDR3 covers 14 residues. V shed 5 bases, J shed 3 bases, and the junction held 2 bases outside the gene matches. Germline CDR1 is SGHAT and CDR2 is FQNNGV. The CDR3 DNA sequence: TGTGCCAGCAGCCAGGACAGGGCTAATGAAAAACTGTTTTTT. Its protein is CASSQDRANEKLFF.

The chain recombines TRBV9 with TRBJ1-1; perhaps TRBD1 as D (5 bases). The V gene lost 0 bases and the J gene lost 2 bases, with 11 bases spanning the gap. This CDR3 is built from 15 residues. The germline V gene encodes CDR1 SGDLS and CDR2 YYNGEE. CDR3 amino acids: CASSVVSGGNTEAFF. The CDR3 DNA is TGTGCCAGCAGCGTAGTTTCTGGGGGAAACACTGAAGCTTTCTTT.

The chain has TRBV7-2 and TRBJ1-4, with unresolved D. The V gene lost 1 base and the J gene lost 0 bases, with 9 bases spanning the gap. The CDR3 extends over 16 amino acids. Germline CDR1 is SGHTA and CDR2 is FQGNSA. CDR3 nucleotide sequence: TGTGCCAGCAGCTTAGTAACACTATCAACTAATGAAAAACTGTTTTTT. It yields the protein CASSLVTLSTNEKLFF.

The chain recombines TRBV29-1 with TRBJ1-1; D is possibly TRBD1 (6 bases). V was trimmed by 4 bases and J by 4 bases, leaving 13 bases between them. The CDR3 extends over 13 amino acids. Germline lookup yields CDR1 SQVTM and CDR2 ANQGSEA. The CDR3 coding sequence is TGCAGCGTTGCGGGGGCAGGGAGCACTGAAGCTTTCTTT. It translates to CSVAGAGSTEAFF.

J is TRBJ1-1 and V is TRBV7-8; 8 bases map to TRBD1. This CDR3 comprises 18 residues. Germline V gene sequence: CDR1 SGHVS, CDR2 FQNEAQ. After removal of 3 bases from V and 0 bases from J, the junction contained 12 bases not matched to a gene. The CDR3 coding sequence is TGTGCCAGCAGCTTTGGGGTGGGACAGGTTCTAATGAACACTGAAGCTTTCTTT. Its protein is CASSFGVGQVLMNTEAFF.

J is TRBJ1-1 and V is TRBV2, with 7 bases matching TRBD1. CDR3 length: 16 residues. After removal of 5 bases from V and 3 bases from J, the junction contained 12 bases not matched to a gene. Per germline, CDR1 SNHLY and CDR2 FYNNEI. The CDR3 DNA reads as TGTGCCAGCAGTCACCCTGGACAGGCCTCTTACACTGAAGCTTTCTTT. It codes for CASSHPGQASYTEAFF.

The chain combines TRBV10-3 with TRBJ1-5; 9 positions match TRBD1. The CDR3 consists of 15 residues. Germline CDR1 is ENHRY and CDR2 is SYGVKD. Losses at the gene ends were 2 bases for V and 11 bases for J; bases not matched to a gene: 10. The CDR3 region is CAISERTGANVTQHF. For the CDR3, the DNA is TGTGCCATCAGTGAGAGGACAGGGGCGAATGTAACCCAGCATTTT.

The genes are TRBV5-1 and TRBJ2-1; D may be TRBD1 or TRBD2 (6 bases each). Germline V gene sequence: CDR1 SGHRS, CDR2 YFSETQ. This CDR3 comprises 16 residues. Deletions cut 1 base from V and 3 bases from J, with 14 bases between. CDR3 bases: TGCGCCAGCAGCTTGTATGGCGGGACACGCTACAATGAGCAGTTCTTC. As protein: CASSLYGGTRYNEQFF.

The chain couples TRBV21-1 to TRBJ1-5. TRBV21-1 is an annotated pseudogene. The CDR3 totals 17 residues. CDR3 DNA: TGTGCCAGCAGGACTACCCGGGTCGGAGGACCCGTAAAGCCCCAGCATTTT. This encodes CASRTTRVGGPVKPQHF.

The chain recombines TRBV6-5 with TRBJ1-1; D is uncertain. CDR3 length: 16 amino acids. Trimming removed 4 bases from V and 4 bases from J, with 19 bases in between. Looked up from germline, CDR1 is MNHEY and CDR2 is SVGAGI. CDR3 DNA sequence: TGTGCCAGCAGTTTAGTATCGCGCGCGCAGGTCACTGAAGCTTTCTTT. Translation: CASSLVSRAQVTEAFF.